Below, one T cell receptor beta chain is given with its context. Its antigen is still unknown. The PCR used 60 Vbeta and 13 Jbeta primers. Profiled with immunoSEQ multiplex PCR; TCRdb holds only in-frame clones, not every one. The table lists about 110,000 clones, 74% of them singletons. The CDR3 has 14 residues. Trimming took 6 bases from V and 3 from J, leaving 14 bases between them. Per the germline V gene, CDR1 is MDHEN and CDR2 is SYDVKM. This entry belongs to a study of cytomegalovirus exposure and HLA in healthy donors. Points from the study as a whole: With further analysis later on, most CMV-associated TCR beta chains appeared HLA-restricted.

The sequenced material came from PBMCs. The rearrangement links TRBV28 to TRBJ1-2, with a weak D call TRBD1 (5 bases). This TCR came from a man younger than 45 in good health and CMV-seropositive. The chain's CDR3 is CASSFPDRHYGYTF. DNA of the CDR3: TGTGCCAGCAGCTTCCCAGACAGACACTATGGCTACACCTTC.